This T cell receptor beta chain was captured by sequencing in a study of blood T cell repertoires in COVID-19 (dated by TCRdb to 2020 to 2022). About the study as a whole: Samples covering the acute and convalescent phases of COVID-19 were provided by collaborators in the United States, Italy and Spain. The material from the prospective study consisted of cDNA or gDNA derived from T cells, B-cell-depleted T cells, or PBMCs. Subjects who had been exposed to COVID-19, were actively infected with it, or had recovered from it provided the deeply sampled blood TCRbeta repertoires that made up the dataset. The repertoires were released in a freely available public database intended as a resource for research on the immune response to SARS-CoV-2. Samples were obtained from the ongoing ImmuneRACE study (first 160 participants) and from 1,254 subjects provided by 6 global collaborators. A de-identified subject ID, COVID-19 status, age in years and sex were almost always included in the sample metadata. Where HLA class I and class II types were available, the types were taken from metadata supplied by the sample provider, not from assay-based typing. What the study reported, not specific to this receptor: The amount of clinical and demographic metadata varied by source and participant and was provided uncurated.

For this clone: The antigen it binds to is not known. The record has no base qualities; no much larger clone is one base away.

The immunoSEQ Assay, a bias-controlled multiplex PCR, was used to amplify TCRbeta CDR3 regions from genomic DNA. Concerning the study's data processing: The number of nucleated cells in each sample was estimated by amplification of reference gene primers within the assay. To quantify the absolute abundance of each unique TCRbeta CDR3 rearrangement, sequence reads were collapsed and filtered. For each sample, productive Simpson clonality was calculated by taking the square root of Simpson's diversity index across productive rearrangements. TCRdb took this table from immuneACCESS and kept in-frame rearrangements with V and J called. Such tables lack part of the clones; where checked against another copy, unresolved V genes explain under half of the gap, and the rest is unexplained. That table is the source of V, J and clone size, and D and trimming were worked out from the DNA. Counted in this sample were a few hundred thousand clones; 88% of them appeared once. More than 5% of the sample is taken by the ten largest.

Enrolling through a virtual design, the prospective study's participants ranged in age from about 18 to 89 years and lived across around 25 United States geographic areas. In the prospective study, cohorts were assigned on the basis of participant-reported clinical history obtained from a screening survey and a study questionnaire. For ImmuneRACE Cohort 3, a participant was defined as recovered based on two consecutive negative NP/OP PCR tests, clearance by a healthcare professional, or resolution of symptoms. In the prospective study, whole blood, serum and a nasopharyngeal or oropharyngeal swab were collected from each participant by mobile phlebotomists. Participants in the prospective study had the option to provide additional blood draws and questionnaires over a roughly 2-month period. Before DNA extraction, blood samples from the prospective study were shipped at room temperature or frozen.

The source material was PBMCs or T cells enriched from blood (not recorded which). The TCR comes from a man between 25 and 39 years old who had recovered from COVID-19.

The nucleotide sequence reads TGTGCCAGCAGTAAGGGGGGACTAGCGGGGCATGGGAAGTTCTTC. This sequence encodes CASSKGGLAGHGKFF. This chain joins TRBV9 to TRBJ2-1, and TRBD2 aligns with 13 junction nucleotides. V has 5 bases trimmed and J has 14 bases trimmed; junction bases matching no gene number 13. The germline V gene yields SGDLS for CDR1 and YYNGEE for CDR2. From the cysteine up to the phenylalanine, the CDR3 has a length of 15 residues. Kept here is only the CDR3 DNA, which spans 45 bases and is read in frame from base 1.